The present T cell receptor (beta chain) was sequenced within a study of blood T cell repertoires in COVID-19. Libraries were prepared by immunoSEQ multiplex PCR; TCRdb keeps only in-frame clonotypes and omits some of them. Seen here are 13,000 to 15,000 clones, around four fifths observed once, and the top ten hold about 15%. This CDR3 is 15 amino acids long. Trimming took off 6 bases at V and 1 base at J, with 12 bases between the two ends. Germline V gene sequence: CDR1 MDHEN, CDR2 SYDVKM. The chain combines TRBV28 with TRBJ2-2; a possible D gene is TRBD2 (6 bases). The sequenced sample consisted of peripheral blood. The origin of this receptor is a man between 40 and 49 years old with active or convalescent COVID-19. Written as DNA, the CDR3 is TGTGCCAGCAGCCCCGGGACTCAGAACACCGGGGAGCTGTTTTTT. Amino acid sequence: CASSPGTQNTGELFF.